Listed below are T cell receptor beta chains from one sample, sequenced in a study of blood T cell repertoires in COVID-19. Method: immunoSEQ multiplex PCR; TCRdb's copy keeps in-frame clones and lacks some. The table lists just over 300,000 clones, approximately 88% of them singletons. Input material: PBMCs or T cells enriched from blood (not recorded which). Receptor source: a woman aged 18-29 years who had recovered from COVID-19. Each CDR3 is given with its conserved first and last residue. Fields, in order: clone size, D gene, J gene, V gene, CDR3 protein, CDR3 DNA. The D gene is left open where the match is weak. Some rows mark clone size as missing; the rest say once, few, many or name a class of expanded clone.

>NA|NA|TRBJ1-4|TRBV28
CASSPPGGEREKLFF
TGTGCCAGCAGTCCACCGGGGGGGGAGCGGGAAAAACTGTTTTTT
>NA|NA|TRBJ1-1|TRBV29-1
CSVTRDRANTEAFF
TGCAGCGTGACCAGAGACAGAGCGAACACTGAAGCTTTCTTT
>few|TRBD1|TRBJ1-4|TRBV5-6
CASSDGGTDATNEKLFF
TGTGCCAGCAGCGACGGCGGGACAGATGCAACTAATGAAAAACTGTTTTTT
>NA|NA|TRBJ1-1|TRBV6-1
CASSEAGMGRDTEAFF
TGTGCCAGCAGTGAGGCTGGGATGGGCAGGGACACTGAAGCTTTCTTT
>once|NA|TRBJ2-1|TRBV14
CASSQVTQYENEQFF
TGTGCCAGCAGCCAAGTTACACAGTACGAAAATGAGCAGTTCTTC
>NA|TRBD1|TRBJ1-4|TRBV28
CASSSLQGGGEKLFF
TGTGCCAGCAGTTCACTCCAGGGGGGCGGTGAAAAACTGTTTTTT
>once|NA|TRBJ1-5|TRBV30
CAWSGGGNQPQHF
TGTGCCTGGAGTGGGGGGGGGAATCAGCCCCAGCATTTT
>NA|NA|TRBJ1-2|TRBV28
CASNPGGDVNYGYTF
TGTGCCAGCAACCCCGGGGGGGATGTTAACTATGGCTACACCTTC
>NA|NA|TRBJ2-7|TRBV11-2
CASSFSRSYEQYF
TGTGCCAGCAGCTTTAGTCGTTCATACGAGCAGTACTTC
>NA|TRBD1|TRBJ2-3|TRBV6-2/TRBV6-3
CASSWGTGGQDTQYF
TGTGCCAGCAGTTGGGGGACAGGGGGACAAGATACGCAGTATTTT
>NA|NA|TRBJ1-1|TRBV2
CASSAGGATEAFF
TGTGCCAGCAGTGCGGGGGGCGCGACTGAAGCTTTCTTT
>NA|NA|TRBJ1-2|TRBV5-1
CASSPFATGNYGYTF
TGCGCCAGCAGCCCCTTCGCAACAGGGAACTATGGCTACACCTTC
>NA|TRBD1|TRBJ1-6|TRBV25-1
CASSATGGDSPLHF
TGTGCCAGCAGTGCGACAGGGGGCGATTCACCCCTCCACTTT
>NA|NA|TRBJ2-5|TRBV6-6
CASSYDRHTQETQYF
TGTGCCAGCAGTTACGACAGGCATACACAAGAGACCCAGTACTTC
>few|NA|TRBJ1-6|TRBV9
CASSAGDSSSYNSPLHF
TGTGCCAGCAGCGCCGGGGACTCGAGCTCCTATAATTCACCCCTCCACTTT
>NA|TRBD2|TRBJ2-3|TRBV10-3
CAISKGTSGGNTDTQYF
TGTGCCATCAGTAAAGGGACTAGCGGGGGAAACACAGATACGCAGTATTTT
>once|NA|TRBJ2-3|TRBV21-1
CASSKGAPDSLSTDTQYF
TGTGCCAGCAGCAAAGGGGCCCCTGACAGTCTCAGCACAGATACGCAGTATTTT
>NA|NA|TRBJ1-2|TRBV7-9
CASSYGQAPSYGYTF
TGTGCCAGCAGCTACGGACAAGCCCCTAGTTATGGCTACACCTTC
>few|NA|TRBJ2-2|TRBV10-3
CAISESQGGTGELFF
TGTGCCATCAGTGAAAGTCAGGGGGGAACCGGGGAGCTGTTTTTT
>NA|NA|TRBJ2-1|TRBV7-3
CASSSLGGSYNEQFF
TGTGCCAGCAGCTCCTTGGGGGGCTCCTACAATGAGCAGTTCTTC
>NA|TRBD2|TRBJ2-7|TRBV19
CASSIDSGIGEQYF
TGTGCCAGTAGTATAGATAGCGGGATTGGCGAGCAGTACTTC
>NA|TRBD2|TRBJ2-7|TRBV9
CASSVGLAGNYEQYF
TGTGCCAGCAGCGTAGGACTAGCGGGAAACTACGAGCAGTACTTC